Here is one T cell receptor beta chain with its context. What it binds is unknown. After CD4 positive bead selection, the CD4-negative fraction gave CD8 T cells. The beta constant-region primer was an equimolar mix of two oligonucleotides covering TRBC1 and TRBC2. Nested alpha and beta constant-region primers with the SP2 primer drove four PCR rounds on ligated cDNA. In TCRdb, the UMI-ligation and nested PCR reads were re-called with MiXCR into one record per CDR3 protein. The table shows about 150,000 distinct CDR3 sequences, with 22% occurring only once. There are 16 residues in the CDR3. The ends were cut back, 5 bases at V and 0 bases at J, with 13 bases in the middle. This sample is part of a study of naive and memory T cell subsets. The study's findings and limits: Possibly reflecting memory cells re-expressing CD45RA, a few larger clonotypes occurred in naive repertoires, especially CD8. Gini index rose across naive, CM, EM and EMRA in CD4 and CD8.

The V and J genes are TRBV12-3 or TRBV12-4 and TRBJ1-4; D may be TRBD1 (5 bases). The sequenced material came from naive CD4+ T cells from blood. This receptor was identified in a human donor in good health. CDR3 coding DNA: TGTGCCAGCAGTCCACGTCGACAGTCAACTAATGAAAAACTGTTTTTT. Protein sequence: CASSPRRQSTNEKLFF.